These 27 T cell receptor beta chains originate from one sample sequenced in a study of T cells in tuberculosis. The table came from immunoSEQ multiplex PCR; TCRdb's copy has only in-frame clones and leaves some out. The table records 20,000 to 25,000 clones, 85% to 95% of them present only once. Material for sequencing was PBMCs. Source of these receptors: a donor aged 5 to 30 with latent tuberculosis or without tuberculosis infection. Some clones in this sample may be carry-over from other donors' samples.

This rearrangement joins TRBV11-2 to TRBJ2-5; TRBD2 aligns across 8 bases. The length of the CDR3 is 15 residues. V was pared by 3 bases and J by 4 bases, with 7 bases of the junction left unmatched. Germline-derived CDR1 and CDR2 are SGHAT and FQNNGV. For the CDR3, the DNA is TGTGCCAGCAGCTTTTCTGTCGGGGGGGCAGAGACCCAGTACTTC. It translates to CASSFSVGGAETQYF.

The V call is TRBV5-1, the J call TRBJ1-2; D not certain. This CDR3 comprises 13 residues. CDR1 SGHRS and CDR2 YFSETQ come from the germline V gene. V gave up 0 bases and J gave up 8 bases, with 11 bases separating them. This CDR3 is CASSLVGAGGYTF. The CDR3, as DNA: TGCGCCAGCAGCTTGGTCGGAGCGGGGGGCTACACCTTC.

This clone was recorded only once. The chain combines TRBV7-6 with TRBJ1-5; D not resolved. Germline assignment: CDR1 SGHVS and CDR2 FNYEAQ. The CDR3 is 19 amino acids. Trimming cost V 2 bases and J 5 bases, with 25 bases left between them. CDR3 in DNA: TGTGCCAGCAGCTTATTCGTTAGATCGGGGTTTGATTCATATCAGCCCCAGCATTTT. This sequence encodes CASSLFVRSGFDSYQPQHF.

The rearrangement joins TRBV9 to TRBJ2-1, with 9 bases fitting TRBD2. This CDR3 comprises 19 residues. The germline CDR1 and CDR2 sequences are SGDLS and YYNGEE. The trim removed 4 bases at V and 0 bases at J, leaving 14 bases unmatched. This chain's CDR3 is CASSPRKAGGPSSYNEQFF. The CDR3 DNA reads as TGTGCCAGCAGCCCCAGGAAAGCGGGGGGACCGAGCTCCTACAATGAGCAGTTCTTC.

V gene TRBV30 combines with J gene TRBJ2-2; a possible D gene is TRBD1 (5 bases). Germline lookup yields CDR1 GTSNPN and CDR2 SVGIG (reference sequence). The CDR3 contains 12 residues. The ends were cut back, 0 bases at V and 6 bases at J, with 5 bases in the middle. CDR3: CAWSVGPGELFF. The CDR3 nucleotides are TGTGCCTGGAGTGTGGGGCCCGGGGAGCTGTTTTTT.

This chain links TRBV2 with TRBJ2-1; tentative D call: TRBD2 (7 bases). The CDR3 contains 13 residues. Germline-derived CDR1 and CDR2 are SNHLY and FYNNEI. Trimming removed 8 bases at V and 6 bases at J, with 14 bases between. The CDR3 is CASLWGGLNEQFF. The CDR3, as DNA: TGTGCCAGCCTGTGGGGGGGGCTCAATGAGCAGTTCTTC.

This chain connects TRBV13 to TRBJ1-2; D is unclear. V shed 1 base and J shed 3 bases, with 15 bases lying between them. The CDR3 sequence is 16 residues long. Germline V gene data show CDR1 as PRHDT and CDR2 as FYEKMQ (reference sequence). CDR3 DNA sequence: TGTGCCAGCAGCTTAGTGTCCCGATACGGGTACTATGGCTACACCTTC. Protein: CASSLVSRYGYYGYTF.

The chain combines TRBV5-1 with TRBJ2-7; D call uncertain. CDR1 is SGHRS, CDR2 YFSETQ, per germline. Trimming took off 0 bases at V and 4 bases at J, with 11 bases between the two ends. The CDR3 consists of 14 residues. The CDR3: CASSLGQNVYEQYF. The DNA for the CDR3 is TGCGCCAGCAGCTTGGGTCAGAACGTATACGAGCAGTACTTC.

The chain has TRBV7-7 and TRBJ2-1; D is unresolved. Germline values: CDR1 SSHAT, CDR2 FNYEAQ (reference sequence). CDR3 length: 15 amino acids. Trimming took 1 base from V and 6 from J, leaving 13 bases between them. CDR3 amino acids: CASSLDGGKRNEQFF. In DNA, the CDR3 is TGTGCCAGCAGCTTAGATGGCGGAAAACGCAATGAGCAGTTCTTC.

This clone was seen once. J is TRBJ1-1 and V is TRBV9, with no clear D. The CDR3 runs to 13 residues. CDR1 SGDLS and CDR2 YYNGEE come from the germline V gene. V lost 3 bases to trimming and J lost 1 base, with 7 bases between them. In nucleotides, the CDR3 is TGTGCCAGCAGCGATAGTGGGAACACTGAAGCTTTCTTT. It encodes CASSDSGNTEAFF.

The chain has TRBV5-1 and TRBJ1-3; D is uncertain. V dropped 0 bases and J dropped 0 bases, with 4 bases sitting between them. Germline loops: CDR1 SGHRS, CDR2 YFSETQ. The CDR3 totals 14 residues. The CDR3 DNA reads TGCGCCAGCAGCTTGGCCAGCTCTGGAAACACCATATATTTT. Its protein product is CASSLASSGNTIYF.

V is TRBV19 and J is TRBJ1-1; D may be TRBD1 (5 bases). V lost 1 base to trimming and J lost 3 bases, with 9 bases between them. The germline CDR1 and CDR2 sequences are LNHDA and SQIVND (reference sequence). The CDR3 is 14 amino acids. The CDR3 spells CASSIGYRHTEAFF. DNA for the CDR3: TGTGCCAGTAGTATAGGGTACAGGCACACTGAAGCTTTCTTT. Full variable domain (missing parts from reference TRBV19 and TRBJ1-1): DGGITQSPKYLFRKEGQNVTLSCEQNLNHDAMYWYRQDPGQGLRLIYYSQIVNDFQKGDIAEGYSVSREKKESFPLTVTSAQKNPTAFYLCASSIGYRHTEAFFGQGTRLTVV.

This clone is a singleton in its sample. As DNA, the CDR3 is TGTGCCACCAGCATGGAGTCTGGGGCAGTTGAAAAACTGTTTTTT. Amino acid sequence: CATSMESGAVEKLFF. This chain joins TRBV15 and TRBJ1-4; D may be TRBD1 (5 bases). V lost 4 bases to trimming and J lost 7 bases, with 16 bases between them. Germline values: CDR1 LNHNV, CDR2 YYDKDF (reference sequence). The length of the CDR3 is 15 residues.

The rearrangement uses TRBV5-6 and TRBJ1-1, with 8 bases lining up with TRBD1. J was trimmed by 0 bases and V by 2 bases; bases with no gene match: 3. CDR3 length: 15 residues. The germline V gene encodes CDR1 SGHDT and CDR2 YYEEEE. CDR3 protein: CASSFGTGVNTEAFF. As DNA, the CDR3 is TGTGCCAGCAGCTTCGGGACAGGCGTGAACACTGAAGCTTTCTTT.

This chain links TRBV5-8 with TRBJ1-4, with 8 bases fitting TRBD1. V shed 4 bases, J shed 5 bases, and the junction held 10 bases outside the gene matches. There are 16 residues in the CDR3. Germline CDR1 is SGHTS and CDR2 is YDEGEE. DNA of the CDR3: TGTGCCAGCAGCCGACCAACAGGGGGAGGGAATGAAAAACTGTTTTTT. As protein: CASSRPTGGGNEKLFF.

The chain links TRBV30 to TRBJ1-2, with a weak D call TRBD1 (5 bases). Germline loops: CDR1 GTSNPN, CDR2 SVGIG (reference sequence). This CDR3 spans 12 amino acids. V was clipped by 0 bases and J by 8 bases, with 10 bases between them. DNA for the CDR3: TGTGCCTGGAGTGTCCTGACAGAGGGCTACACCTTC. As protein: CAWSVLTEGYTF.

This clone is deemed large. CDR3 nucleotides: TGTGCCAGCAGCTTTTACAGGAGCTCTAACTATGGCTACACCTTC. Protein sequence: CASSFYRSSNYGYTF. The chain employs TRBV7-6 and TRBJ1-2; possible D gene TRBD1, 5 bases. Germline CDR1 SGHVS, CDR2 FNYEAQ. CDR3 length: 15 amino acids. V lost 3 bases to trimming and J lost 0 bases, with 11 bases between them.

The chain has TRBV7-2 and TRBJ2-7; D gene uncertain. CDR1 and CDR2 (germline): SGHTA, FQGNSA. V was clipped by 7 bases and J by 0 bases, with 7 bases between them. The CDR3 runs 12 residues. CDR3 nucleotides: TGTGCCAGCACCCCGAGCTCCTACGAGCAGTACTTC. It encodes CASTPSSYEQYF.

The J gene is TRBJ1-2, the V gene TRBV7-6, with no clear D. Germline assignment: CDR1 SGHVS and CDR2 FNYEAQ. This CDR3 spans 14 amino acids. V was pared by 5 bases and J by 4 bases, with 14 bases between. This chain's CDR3 is CASSPESNSYGYTF. CDR3 nucleotide sequence: TGTGCCAGCAGCCCTGAAAGCAACTCCTATGGCTACACCTTC.

The CDR3 nucleotides read TGTGCCAGTAGTATAATGAGACTAGGCACAGATACGCAGTATTTT. Its translation is CASSIMRLGTDTQYF. The chain employs TRBV19 and TRBJ2-3; a weak D match, TRBD2 (6 bases). The V end was cut by 2 bases, the J end by 1 base, with 10 bases between. CDR3 length: 15 residues. Looked up from germline, CDR1 is LNHDA and CDR2 is SQIVND (reference sequence).

The chain employs TRBV18 and TRBJ2-7; 8 bases are shared with TRBD2. The V gene end was trimmed by 3 bases and the J gene end by 4 bases; junction bases not matched to a gene: 17. CDR1 is KGHSH and CDR2 is LQKENI in the germline V gene. The length of the CDR3 is 18 residues. This CDR3 is CASSPPNGLAGTNYEQYF. The CDR3 nucleotides are TGTGCCAGCTCACCGCCTAACGGACTAGCCGGAACAAATTACGAGCAGTACTTC.

The V and J genes are TRBV9 and TRBJ1-1, with 7 bases aligning to TRBD1. This CDR3 is 14 amino acids long. V was clipped by 4 bases and J by 9 bases; unmatched bases: 12. Germline loops: CDR1 SGDLS, CDR2 YYNGEE. As DNA, the CDR3 is TGTGCCAGCAGCTCGAGACAGGGCCGAATCAAAGCTTTCTTT. This codes for CASSSRQGRIKAFF.

The chain combines TRBV6-6 with TRBJ2-2; TRBD1 might be the D (6 bases). Germline CDR1 and CDR2: MNHNY and SVGAGI (reference sequence). Between the trimmed V and J ends, which lost 8 bases and 6 bases, there was a span of 16 bases. This CDR3 is built from 14 residues. Here the CDR3 reads CASGSQGNAGELFF. CDR3 in DNA: TGTGCCAGCGGCTCACAGGGAAACGCCGGGGAGCTGTTTTTT.

The chain carries TRBV11-2 and TRBJ1-1; TRBD1 matches at 8 bases. The CDR3 covers 17 residues. The germline V gene encodes CDR1 SGHAT and CDR2 FQNNGV. Unmatched junction bases numbered 13, after V lost 6 bases and J lost 1 base. CDR3 amino acids: CASRRWTGLPQNTEAFF. The CDR3 nucleotides read TGTGCCAGCAGGAGGTGGACAGGGCTACCACAGAACACTGAAGCTTTCTTT.

The chain recombines TRBV5-1 with TRBJ1-6, with D hard to call. The CDR3 extends over 13 amino acids. V gave up 5 bases and J gave up 8 bases, with 11 bases separating them. Germline V CDR1 and CDR2: SGHRS, YFSETQ. The chain's CDR3 is CASSSDGDSPLHF. The CDR3 bases are TGCGCCAGCAGTTCGGACGGGGATTCACCCCTCCACTTT.

By share, this clone counts as medium-sized (0.01 to 0.1%). The genes are TRBV6-5 and TRBJ1-1, with D maybe TRBD1 (5 bases). Trimming shortened V by 2 bases and J by 11 bases, and 18 bases separated the two germline ends. The V gene's germline CDR1 is MNHEY and CDR2 SVGAGI. The CDR3 consists of 14 residues. This CDR3 is CASSYDSAFIEAFF. CDR3 nucleotides: TGTGCCAGCAGTTACGACAGTGCGTTTATAGAGGCTTTCTTT.

This rearrangement joins TRBV5-1 to TRBJ1-3; D possibly corresponds to TRBD1 (5 bases). Germline CDR1 and CDR2: SGHRS and YFSETQ. V lost 1 base and J 2 bases, leaving 13 bases between the germline ends. The CDR3 contains 16 residues. DNA of the CDR3: TGCGCCAGCAGCTTGATTTGGGCAGGGACTGGAAACACCATATATTTT. Its translation is CASSLIWAGTGNTIYF.